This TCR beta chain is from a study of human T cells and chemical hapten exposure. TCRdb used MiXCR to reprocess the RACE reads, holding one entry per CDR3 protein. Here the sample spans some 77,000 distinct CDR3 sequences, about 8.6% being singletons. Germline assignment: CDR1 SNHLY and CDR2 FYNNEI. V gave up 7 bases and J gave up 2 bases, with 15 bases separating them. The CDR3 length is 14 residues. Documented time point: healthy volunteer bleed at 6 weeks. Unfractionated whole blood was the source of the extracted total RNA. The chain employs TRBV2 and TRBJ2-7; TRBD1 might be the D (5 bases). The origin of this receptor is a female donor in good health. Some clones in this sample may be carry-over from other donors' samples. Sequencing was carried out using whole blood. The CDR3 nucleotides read TGTGCCAGCACCTGGGGCGGTGCCCCCTACGAGCAGTACTTC. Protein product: CASTWGGAPYEQYF.